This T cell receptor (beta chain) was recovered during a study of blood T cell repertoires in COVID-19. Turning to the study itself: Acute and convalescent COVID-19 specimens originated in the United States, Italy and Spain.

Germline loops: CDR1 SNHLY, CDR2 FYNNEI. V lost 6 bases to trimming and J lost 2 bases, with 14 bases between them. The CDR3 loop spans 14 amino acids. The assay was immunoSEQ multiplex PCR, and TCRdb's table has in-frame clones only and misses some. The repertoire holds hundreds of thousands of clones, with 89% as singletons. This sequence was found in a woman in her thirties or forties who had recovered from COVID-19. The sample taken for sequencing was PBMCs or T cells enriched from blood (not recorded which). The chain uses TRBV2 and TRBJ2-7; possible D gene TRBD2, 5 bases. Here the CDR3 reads CASSRDGTAYEQYF. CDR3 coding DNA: TGTGCCAGCAGCCGGGATGGAACAGCCTACGAGCAGTACTTC.